Listed below are T cell receptor beta chains from one sample, sequenced in a study of post-analysis software for immune sequencing data. Each CDR3 protein gets one entry after TCRdb re-called the PCR reads with MiXCR. This table has 750,000 to 950,000 distinct CDR3 sequences, approximately 53% appearing once. The sample consisted of blood. These receptors all stem from a girl aged 5-17 years with multiple sclerosis. Each CDR3 is given with its conserved first and last residue. Each record gives: J gene, D gene, clone size, V gene, CDR3 DNA, CDR3 protein. The D gene is left open where the match is weak. Some rows have no size entry. The others give once, few or many, or a class for an expanded clone.

J gene: TRBJ2-3; D gene: -; clone size: -; V gene: TRBV24-1; CDR3 DNA: TGTGCCACCAGTGATGCCAGGACTAGCACAGATACGCAGTATTTT; CDR3 protein: CATSDARTSTDTQYF
J gene: TRBJ2-1; D gene: TRBD2; clone size: -; V gene: TRBV7-9; CDR3 DNA: TGTGCCAGCAGCTTAAGAGGGCGGGGGGGCTTATATGAGCAGTTCTTC; CDR3 protein: CASSLRGRGGLYEQFF
J gene: TRBJ2-5; D gene: -; clone size: -; V gene: TRBV15; CDR3 DNA: TGTGCCACCAGCAGCTTTAAGGAGGGAGAGACCCAGTACTTC; CDR3 protein: CATSSFKEGETQYF
J gene: TRBJ1-2; D gene: -; clone size: few; V gene: TRBV15; CDR3 DNA: TGTGCCACCAGCAGGGAATGGGAGGGTAACTATGGCTACACCTTC; CDR3 protein: CATSREWEGNYGYTF
J gene: TRBJ2-4; D gene: TRBD1; clone size: -; V gene: TRBV12-3/TRBV12-4; CDR3 DNA: TGTGCCAGCAGCTGGACAGGGAAGGCCAAAAACATTCAGTACTTC; CDR3 protein: CASSWTGKAKNIQYF
J gene: TRBJ2-2; D gene: TRBD1; clone size: few; V gene: TRBV5-1; CDR3 DNA: TGCGCCAGCAGCCTAGGGACAGTCAACACCGGGGAGCTGTTTTTT; CDR3 protein: CASSLGTVNTGELFF
J gene: TRBJ2-5; D gene: -; clone size: -; V gene: TRBV20-1; CDR3 DNA: TGCAGTGCTAGACAAGACACCCGTCAGTACTTC; CDR3 protein: CSARQDTRQYF
J gene: TRBJ2-1; D gene: TRBD2; clone size: -; V gene: TRBV11-3; CDR3 DNA: TGTGCCAGCAGCGGGAGCGGGAGTAATCTGGTTGAGCAGTTCTTC; CDR3 protein: CASSGSGSNLVEQFF
J gene: TRBJ2-7; D gene: TRBD2; clone size: -; V gene: TRBV5-1; CDR3 DNA: TGCGCCAGCAGCGGGACTAGCGGGAGGATCAACAATGAGCAGTACTTC; CDR3 protein: CASSGTSGRINNEQYF
J gene: TRBJ2-5; D gene: -; clone size: -; V gene: TRBV29-1; CDR3 DNA: TGCAGCGCCGGAGGTGGGGGGTACCATGGGGAGACCCAGTACTTC; CDR3 protein: CSAGGGGYHGETQYF
J gene: TRBJ2-4; D gene: -; clone size: -; V gene: TRBV3-1; CDR3 DNA: TGTGCCAGCAAGGGGGATCTAGCCAAAAACATTCAGTACTTC; CDR3 protein: CASKGDLAKNIQYF
J gene: TRBJ2-7; D gene: TRBD1; clone size: once; V gene: TRBV7-3; CDR3 DNA: TGTGCCAGCAGCTCCTTTAACCGGGACAGGGACCACGAGCAGTACTTC; CDR3 protein: CASSSFNRDRDHEQYF
J gene: TRBJ2-1; D gene: TRBD2; clone size: -; V gene: TRBV5-6; CDR3 DNA: TGTGCCAGCAGCTTGGCCAGGAAGCGGGAGTTTGAGCAGTTCTTC; CDR3 protein: CASSLARKREFEQFF
J gene: TRBJ2-3; D gene: -; clone size: -; V gene: TRBV29-1; CDR3 DNA: TGCAGCGTTGAAGGGCGGTTCGGGGATACGCAGTATTTT; CDR3 protein: CSVEGRFGDTQYF
J gene: TRBJ2-7; D gene: TRBD2; clone size: -; V gene: TRBV7-2; CDR3 DNA: TGTGCCAGCAGCGTGACTAGCGGAACTTATTACGAGCAGTACTTC; CDR3 protein: CASSVTSGTYYEQYF
J gene: TRBJ2-6; D gene: -; clone size: few; V gene: TRBV5-1; CDR3 DNA: TGCGCCAGCAGCTTGGACAGGGCCTCTGGGGCCAACGTCCTGACTTTC; CDR3 protein: CASSLDRASGANVLTF
J gene: TRBJ1-2; D gene: TRBD1; clone size: -; V gene: TRBV7-2; CDR3 DNA: TGTGCCAGCAGCCAGCCCCGGGACAGAGCTAACTATGGCTACACCTTC; CDR3 protein: CASSQPRDRANYGYTF
J gene: TRBJ2-3; D gene: -; clone size: -; V gene: TRBV6-5; CDR3 DNA: TGTGCCACCCAAAGGGCTAGCGAAAGAGATACGCAGTATTTT; CDR3 protein: CATQRASERDTQYF
J gene: TRBJ2-1; D gene: TRBD2; clone size: -; V gene: TRBV5-1; CDR3 DNA: TGCGCCAGCAGCCAGACTAGCGGGACCCACAATGAGCAGTTCTTC; CDR3 protein: CASSQTSGTHNEQFF
J gene: TRBJ1-4; D gene: -; clone size: -; V gene: TRBV6-5; CDR3 DNA: TGTGCCAGCAGTCGCCCAGGTCTCGGGAATGAAAAACTGTTTTTT; CDR3 protein: CASSRPGLGNEKLFF
J gene: TRBJ1-2; D gene: -; clone size: few; V gene: TRBV5-1; CDR3 DNA: TGCGCCAGCAGCTTGGAAGTCTTAAAGGCGGGCGGCTACACCTTC; CDR3 protein: CASSLEVLKAGGYTF
J gene: TRBJ2-4; D gene: -; clone size: -; V gene: TRBV14; CDR3 DNA: TGTGCCAGCAGCCCTGAGAGGGGCGGCAAAAACATTCAGTACTTC; CDR3 protein: CASSPERGGKNIQYF
J gene: TRBJ2-1; D gene: -; clone size: few; V gene: TRBV4-1; CDR3 DNA: TGCGCCAGCAGCCAACTTAGCGGTCTTTACGACAATGAGCAGTTCTTC; CDR3 protein: CASSQLSGLYDNEQFF
J gene: TRBJ2-7; D gene: TRBD2; clone size: -; V gene: TRBV7-2; CDR3 DNA: TGTGCCAGCAGCCTAGGAACTAGCGGGGGGGCCCCATACGAGCAGTACTTC; CDR3 protein: CASSLGTSGGAPYEQYF
J gene: TRBJ2-7; D gene: TRBD2; clone size: once; V gene: TRBV14; CDR3 DNA: TGTGCCAGCAGCCATGGACTAGCGGTCTCCTACGAGCAGTACTTC; CDR3 protein: CASSHGLAVSYEQYF
J gene: TRBJ2-3; D gene: TRBD2; clone size: many; V gene: TRBV4-1; CDR3 DNA: TGCGCCAGCAGCCCCACCGGGACTAGCGGGAGGAATACGCAGTATTTT; CDR3 protein: CASSPTGTSGRNTQYF
J gene: TRBJ2-7; D gene: -; clone size: few; V gene: TRBV20-1; CDR3 DNA: TGCAGTGCTGGAGATAGTTCCAGGGGCTCTTACGAGCAGTACTTC; CDR3 protein: CSAGDSSRGSYEQYF
J gene: TRBJ2-2; D gene: TRBD2; clone size: -; V gene: TRBV14; CDR3 DNA: TGTGCCAGCAGTAGACTAGCGGGGCAGAACACCGGGGAGCTGTTTTTT; CDR3 protein: CASSRLAGQNTGELFF
J gene: TRBJ1-2; D gene: -; clone size: -; V gene: TRBV20-1; CDR3 DNA: TGCAGTGCTGACACCGGGGCCCAGGCCCACTATGGCTACACCTTC; CDR3 protein: CSADTGAQAHYGYTF
J gene: TRBJ1-1; D gene: -; clone size: -; V gene: TRBV20-1; CDR3 DNA: TGCAGTGCTTTTGTGGGCCGACGGGGTAATACTGAAGCTTTCTTT; CDR3 protein: CSAFVGRRGNTEAFF
J gene: TRBJ1-6; D gene: -; clone size: -; V gene: TRBV7-2; CDR3 DNA: TGTGCCAGCAGCACTAGAGCAACTAAGTCCACTCGGTATAATTCACCCCTCCACTTT; CDR3 protein: CASSTRATKSTRYNSPLHF
J gene: TRBJ2-7; D gene: -; clone size: few; V gene: TRBV4-1; CDR3 DNA: TGCGCCAGCAGCCAAGCTTGGGGGGACTCCTACGAGCAGTACTTC; CDR3 protein: CASSQAWGDSYEQYF
J gene: TRBJ2-3; D gene: TRBD2; clone size: few; V gene: TRBV5-1; CDR3 DNA: TGCGCCAGCAGCTTGGGACTAGCGGACTACACAGATACGCAGTATTTT; CDR3 protein: CASSLGLADYTDTQYF
J gene: TRBJ1-1; D gene: -; clone size: -; V gene: TRBV6-5; CDR3 DNA: TGTGCCAGCAGTTATGGACAGCCCAACACTGAAGCTTTCTTT; CDR3 protein: CASSYGQPNTEAFF
J gene: TRBJ1-2; D gene: TRBD1; clone size: -; V gene: TRBV7-3; CDR3 DNA: TGTGCCAGCAGCGTGGGACAGGGGAGCGGTGGCTACACCTTC; CDR3 protein: CASSVGQGSGGYTF
J gene: TRBJ2-7; D gene: TRBD2; clone size: -; V gene: TRBV6-5; CDR3 DNA: TGTGCCAGCAGTTTCCTCCAGACTAGCGGATACGAGCAGTACTTC; CDR3 protein: CASSFLQTSGYEQYF
J gene: TRBJ1-1; D gene: -; clone size: many; V gene: TRBV11-1; CDR3 DNA: TGTGCCAGCAGTAAAATGGGGCTCACTGAAGCTTTCTTT; CDR3 protein: CASSKMGLTEAFF
J gene: TRBJ2-2; D gene: -; clone size: few; V gene: TRBV6-2/TRBV6-3; CDR3 DNA: TGTGCCAGCAGTCGTCTCCGGGTACCGAACACCGGGGAGCTGTTTTTT; CDR3 protein: CASSRLRVPNTGELFF
J gene: TRBJ2-3; D gene: -; clone size: once; V gene: TRBV6-6; CDR3 DNA: TGTGCCAGCAGTCCCCGAGGGGGGGCCAGCACAGATACGCAGTATTTT; CDR3 protein: CASSPRGGASTDTQYF
J gene: TRBJ2-1; D gene: TRBD2; clone size: few; V gene: TRBV29-1; CDR3 DNA: TGCAGCGTTGAGGCTAGCGGGAGATACAATGAGCAGTTCTTC; CDR3 protein: CSVEASGRYNEQFF
J gene: TRBJ2-1; D gene: TRBD2; clone size: few; V gene: TRBV20-1; CDR3 DNA: TGCAGTGCTCGACTAGCGGGGTACAATGAGCAGTTCTTC; CDR3 protein: CSARLAGYNEQFF